Included here is one T cell receptor beta chain sequence, with context. CDR1 is LGHNA, CDR2 YNFKEQ, per germline. V lost 1 base to trimming and J lost 5 bases; unmatched junction nucleotides: 4. The CDR3 extends over 15 amino acids. Per the original methods: For nucleated cells, counts were estimated from reference gene primer amplification. Some clones are missing from TCRdb's copy, which holds only in-frame ones; the method was immunoSEQ multiplex PCR. V, J and clone size are taken as reported in that table, and D and trimming were inferred from the DNA itself. The sample has about 70,000 clones, under 85% seen once. These data belong to a study of blood T cell repertoires in COVID-19. In the study overall: Samples representing acute and convalescent COVID-19 were sourced from the United States, Italy and Spain. Sources were T cells, B-cell-depleted T cells, or PBMCs; the material itself was cDNA or gDNA.

This sequence originates from a human donor in a cohort sampled during active COVID-19. This sequence joins TRBV4-2 and TRBJ1-1, with TRBD1 matching over 10 bases. The sample taken for sequencing was peripheral blood. CDR3 DNA sequence: TGTGCCAGCAGCCAAGGGACAGGGGGAAGAACTGAAGCTTTCTTT. The encoded protein is CASSQGTGGRTEAFF.